The 30 T cell receptor beta chains below come from one sample, sequenced in a study of CD4 T cells in relation to SARS-CoV-2 and coronaviruses. Produced via immunoSEQ multiplex PCR; TCRdb's table is partial and in-frame only. The table has almost 20,000 clones, about 80% seen once. CD4+ T cells from unexposed donors were obtained before the COVID-19 pandemic (2011-2018). CD4+ T cells were isolated from the cells after 10 days of culture. These receptors' targets are unknown. Sequenced: CD4+ T cells from PBMCs, cultured in vitro. Receptors originate from a human donor in good health.

V and J are TRBV19 and TRBJ2-3; the D is unclear. The CDR3 covers 16 residues. In germline, CDR1 is LNHDA, CDR2 SQIVND (reference sequence). The ends were cut back, 0 bases at V and 2 bases at J, with 12 bases in the middle. CDR3 sequence: CASSIDLGIYTDTQYF. CDR3 DNA: TGTGCCAGTAGTATAGATCTGGGCATCTACACAGATACGCAGTATTTT.

The CDR3 protein is CSVEDLGVGYF. CDR3 nucleotide sequence: TGCAGCGTTGAAGACCTGGGGGTGGGGTACTTC. The V gene is TRBV29-1, the J gene TRBJ2-7; D may match TRBD1 or TRBD2 (5 bases each). V gave up 0 bases and J gave up 12 bases, with 12 bases separating them. Germline loops: CDR1 SQVTM, CDR2 ANQGSEA. This CDR3 has 11 residues.

This clone appeared once. This rearrangement joins TRBV6-2 or TRBV6-3 to TRBJ1-6; D perhaps matches TRBD1 (6 bases). CDR3 length: 16 residues. The V end lost 0 bases, the J end lost 5 bases, and 11 bases lay between the germline ends. Germline V gene sequence: CDR1 MNHEY, CDR2 SVGEGT. The DNA of the CDR3 is TGTGCCAGCAGTTACTCGAAGGGGGGGAATAATTCACCCCTCCACTTT. As protein: CASSYSKGGNNSPLHF.

The gene calls are TRBV4-1 and TRBJ1-2; TRBD1 matches 9 bases. This CDR3 is 13 amino acids long. V gave up 5 bases and J gave up 7 bases; unmatched junction bases: 5. Germline loops: CDR1 MGHRA, CDR2 YSYEKL. In DNA form, the CDR3 reads TGCGCCAGCAGCTACAGGGGGCTAGGTGGCTACACCTTC. This gives the protein CASSYRGLGGYTF.

The chain couples TRBV20-1 to TRBJ1-4; D not certain. The germline V gene encodes CDR1 DFQATT and CDR2 SNEGSKA (reference sequence). The CDR3 runs 13 residues. V was clipped by 3 bases and J by 0 bases, with 5 bases between them. The CDR3 protein is CSASWATNEKLFF. In nucleotides, the CDR3 is TGCAGTGCTAGTTGGGCAACTAATGAAAAACTGTTTTTT.

V is TRBV29-1 and J is TRBJ2-5; D ambiguous. The V gene lost 6 bases and the J gene lost 3 bases, with 8 bases spanning the gap. Germline V gives CDR1 SQVTM, CDR2 ANQGSEA. CDR3 length equals 11 residues. CDR3 nucleotides: TGCAGCGTCCAAAGGGAAGAGACCCAGTACTTC. This gives the protein CSVQREETQYF. The entire variable domain, with the rest obtained from reference TRBV29-1 and TRBJ2-5, is as follows: SAVISQKPSRDICQRGTSLTIQCQVDSQVTMMFWYRQQPGQSLTLIATANQGSEATYESGFVIDKFPISRPNLTFSTLTVSNMSPEDSSIYLCSVQREETQYFGPGTRLLVL.

V gene TRBV6-2 or TRBV6-3 combines with J gene TRBJ2-1, with D unclear. Trimming stripped 5 bases from V and 8 bases from J, with 13 bases between. This CDR3 region has 13 residues. Germline V gene sequence: CDR1 MNHEY, CDR2 SVGEGT. In DNA form, the CDR3 reads TGTGCCAGCAGTCTATTAGGTGGCGATGAGCAGTTCTTC. Translated, it gives CASSLLGGDEQFF.

CDR3 nucleotide sequence: TGCGCCAGCAGTTCCGATCGGCAGAACACTGAAGCTTTCTTT. Translation: CASSSDRQNTEAFF. The gene calls are TRBV5-1 and TRBJ1-1; D remains ambiguous. This CDR3 has 14 residues. V lost 5 bases to trimming and J lost 1 base, with 12 bases between them. Germline-derived CDR1 and CDR2 are SGHRS and YFSETQ.

The chain is built from TRBV25-1 and TRBJ1-4, with 7 bases fitting TRBD1. V lost 3 bases to trimming and J lost 6 bases; unmatched junction nucleotides: 4. The CDR3 sequence is 14 residues long. From germline, CDR1 is MGHDK and CDR2 SYGVNS. CDR3 sequence (DNA): TGTGCCAGCAGTGACGACAGGGACTATGAAAAACTGTTTTTT. It codes for CASSDDRDYEKLFF.

V is TRBV30 and J is TRBJ2-6; D call uncertain. CDR3 length equals 17 residues. V was trimmed by 3 bases and J by 2 bases, leaving 17 bases between them. The germline V gene has CDR1 GTSNPN and CDR2 SVGIG (reference sequence). In DNA, the CDR3 is TGTGCCTGGAGACCCCCGTTAGCCGGTGCTGGGGCCAACGTCCTGACTTTC. Translated: CAWRPPLAGAGANVLTF.

This sequence joins TRBV12-3 or TRBV12-4 and TRBJ1-5; D is undetermined. The CDR3 is 13 amino acids. Trimming removed 3 bases from V and 5 bases from J, with 8 bases in between. The CDR3 region is CASSLGGHQPQHF. For the CDR3, the DNA is TGTGCCAGCAGTTTGGGCGGGCATCAGCCCCAGCATTTT.

The genes are TRBV9 and TRBJ2-3, with 14 positions matching TRBD2. This CDR3 has 18 amino acids. Germline CDR1 and CDR2: SGDLS and YYNGEE. V shed 0 bases, J shed 5 bases, and the junction held 8 bases outside the gene matches. CDR3 region: CASSVGRLAGGREDTQYF. In DNA, the CDR3 is TGTGCCAGCAGCGTAGGAAGACTAGCGGGGGGGCGAGAAGATACGCAGTATTTT.

The chain joins TRBV29-1 to TRBJ2-3; maybe TRBD2 (7 bases). This CDR3 has 17 amino acids. With 1 base removed from V and 1 base from J, the gap between germline ends came to 18 bases. In germline, CDR1 is SQVTM, CDR2 ANQGSEA. CDR3 in amino acids: CSVEGASQGGGTDTQYF. The DNA for the CDR3 is TGCAGCGTTGAAGGGGCTTCACAGGGAGGGGGCACAGATACGCAGTATTTT.

The chain has TRBV7-9 and TRBJ2-6, with 9 bases matching TRBD1. CDR3 length: 18 residues. J was trimmed by 0 bases and V by 4 bases; bases with no gene match: 7. Germline lookup yields CDR1 SEHNR and CDR2 FQNEAQ (reference sequence). The CDR3 loop is CASSYPGQGFSGANVLTF. Written as DNA, the CDR3 is TGTGCCAGCAGCTATCCGGGACAGGGATTCTCTGGGGCCAACGTCCTGACTTTC. The variable domain in full, with the rest retrieved from reference TRBV7-9 and TRBJ2-6, is DTGVSQNPRHKITKRGQNVTFRCDPISEHNRLYWYRQTLGQGPEFLTYFQNEAQLEKSRLLSDRFSAERPKGSFSTLEIQRTEQGDSAMYLCASSYPGQGFSGANVLTFGAGSRLTVL.

V is TRBV5-1 and J is TRBJ2-3, with TRBD1 identical over 8 bases. The CDR3 contains 12 residues. Germline values: CDR1 SGHRS, CDR2 YFSETQ. Trimming at V came to 5 bases and at J to 6 bases, leaving 2 bases not matched to a gene. In DNA, the CDR3 is TGCGCCAGCAGTCGGACAGGGGATACGCAGTATTTT. Protein product: CASSRTGDTQYF.

The rearrangement joins TRBV7-6 to TRBJ2-1; D is unresolved. The CDR3 sequence is 16 residues long. V lost 5 bases and J 9 bases, leaving 23 bases between the germline ends. The germline CDR1 and CDR2 sequences are SGHVS and FNYEAQ. The CDR3 region is CASSPQVPQSSSEQFF. DNA of the CDR3: TGTGCCAGCAGCCCGCAGGTCCCCCAATCCTCAAGTGAGCAGTTCTTC.

This clone was detected only a few times. The chain links TRBV6-2 or TRBV6-3 to TRBJ2-2; D not resolved. This CDR3 is built from 14 residues. Trimming left V 2 bases short and J 2 bases short, with 6 bases between. The germline V gene encodes CDR1 MNHEY and CDR2 SVGEGT. Written as DNA, the CDR3 is TGTGCCAGCAGTTACAACGGAAACACCGGGGAGCTGTTTTTT. Protein sequence: CASSYNGNTGELFF.

V and J are TRBV6-5 and TRBJ1-4, with D maybe TRBD1 (6 bases). Germline loops: CDR1 MNHEY, CDR2 SVGAGI. This CDR3 comprises 14 residues. The V and J ends lost 6 bases and 6 bases respectively, with 14 bases between them. CDR3 loop: CASSRERGDEKLFF. For the CDR3, the DNA is TGTGCCAGCAGCAGAGAAAGGGGGGATGAAAAACTGTTTTTT.

The rearrangement uses TRBV25-1 and TRBJ1-5; possible D gene TRBD1, 5 bases. V gave up 4 bases and J gave up 0 bases, with 10 bases separating them. The CDR3 extends over 15 amino acids. Germline values: CDR1 MGHDK, CDR2 SYGVNS. The CDR3, as DNA: TGTGCCAGCAGTGCAAAGGGGATTAGCAATCAGCCCCAGCATTTT. Amino acids: CASSAKGISNQPQHF.

The chain combines TRBV3-1 (or the pseudogene TRBV3-2) with TRBJ2-7, with D perhaps assigned TRBD1 or TRBD2 (5 bases each). The CDR3 contains 14 residues. Germline assignment: CDR1 LGHDT and CDR2 YNNKEL (reference sequence). The germline V and J ends were trimmed by 0 bases and 0 bases, with 6 bases remaining between them. As DNA, the CDR3 is TGTGCCAGCAGCCAAGATGGGGGCTCCTACGAGCAGTACTTC. It yields the protein CASSQDGGSYEQYF.

CDR3 protein: CASNLPVWGGRSGELFF. CDR3 sequence (DNA): TGTGCCAGCAACCTCCCCGTGTGGGGGGGCCGGTCGGGGGAGCTGTTTTTT. This chain links TRBV28 with TRBJ2-2, with a tentative D call TRBD2 (7 bases). The V and J ends lost 7 bases and 8 bases respectively, with 26 bases between them. Germline V gene lookup returns CDR1 MDHEN and CDR2 SYDVKM. CDR3 size: 17 residues.

The rearrangement links TRBV19 to TRBJ2-3; D unresolved. V was trimmed by 10 bases and J by 5 bases, leaving 10 bases between them. Germline assignment: CDR1 LNHDA and CDR2 SQIVND (reference sequence). This CDR3 spans 11 amino acids. The CDR3 loop is CATGLRDTQYF. In DNA form, the CDR3 reads TGTGCCACCGGGTTAAGAGATACGCAGTATTTT.

The J gene is TRBJ2-5, the V gene TRBV7-9, with a weak D call TRBD2 (5 bases). The CDR3 loop spans 12 amino acids. CDR1 is SEHNR, CDR2 FQNEAQ, per germline (reference sequence). Trimming shortened V by 8 bases and J by 5 bases, and 12 bases separated the two germline ends. CDR3 bases: TGTGCCAGCGGAGGCCAACAGGAGACCCAGTACTTC. Protein sequence: CASGGQQETQYF.

The rearrangement uses TRBV10-3 and TRBJ2-5, with D tentatively TRBD1 or TRBD2 (5 bases each). V was cut by 6 bases and J by 4 bases, with 15 bases left in between. CDR1 and CDR2 (germline): ENHRY, SYGVKD. CDR3 length: 14 amino acids. The CDR3 protein is CAISPEPGAETQYF. The CDR3 nucleotides are TGTGCCATCAGCCCGGAGCCCGGGGCAGAGACCCAGTACTTC.

The chain recombines TRBV14 with TRBJ1-1; D gene uncertain. This CDR3 has 16 residues. V gave up 0 bases and J gave up 1 base, with 12 bases separating them. Germline V gene data show CDR1 as SGHDN and CDR2 as FVKESK. The CDR3 reads CASSQDTPRGNTEAFF. CDR3 in DNA: TGTGCCAGCAGCCAAGATACCCCGCGGGGGAACACTGAAGCTTTCTTT. The variable domain in full, with the rest retrieved from reference TRBV14 and TRBJ1-1, is EAGVTQFPSHSVIEKGQTVTLRCDPISGHDNLYWYRRVMGKEIKFLLHFVKESKQDESGMPNNRFLAERTGGTYSTLKVQPAELEDSGVYFCASSQDTPRGNTEAFFGQGTRLTVV.

The chain has TRBV11-3 and TRBJ1-1; TRBD1 is a possible D gene (5 bases). Trimming shortened V by 0 bases and J by 1 base, and 12 bases separated the two germline ends. The CDR3 contains 16 residues. Germline values: CDR1 SGHNT, CDR2 YENEEA. This CDR3 is CASSLDPGEGNTEAFF. The CDR3 nucleotides are TGTGCCAGCAGCTTAGATCCGGGGGAAGGGAACACTGAAGCTTTCTTT.

The chain uses TRBV11-1 and TRBJ1-1, with D hard to call. This CDR3 contains 13 residues. Germline V gene lookup returns CDR1 SGHAT and CDR2 FQDESV (reference sequence). Trimming stripped 4 bases from V and 5 bases from J, with 11 bases between. CDR3 sequence (DNA): TGTGCCAGCAGCTCGAGGGAAAGGACTGAAGCTTTCTTT. Translating gives CASSSRERTEAFF.

This chain connects TRBV6-5 to TRBJ2-7; D remains unclear. The CDR3 has 11 residues. The germline V gene has CDR1 MNHEY and CDR2 SVGAGI. Between the trimmed V and J ends, which lost 7 bases and 8 bases, there was a span of 12 bases. The chain's CDR3 is CASTSRAQQYF. The CDR3 nucleotides are TGTGCCAGCACCTCCCGGGCCCAGCAGTACTTC.

This chain connects TRBV21-1 to TRBJ2-7. TRBV21-1 is a documented pseudogene. The CDR3 loop spans 17 amino acids. The CDR3: CASSKGGVLQGLLEQYF. The CDR3 region has the DNA TGTGCCAGCAGCAAAGGGGGGGTACTACAGGGCCTCCTCGAGCAGTACTTC.

The chain links TRBV24-1 to TRBJ2-4, with D unclear. V shed 10 bases and J shed 0 bases, with 24 bases lying between them. Germline CDR1 and CDR2: KGHDR and SFDVKD. The CDR3 loop spans 18 amino acids. Here the CDR3 DNA reads TGTGCCACACTCGTCCCCTTGGGCATCTCAATAGCCAAAAACATTCAGTACTTC. As protein: CATLVPLGISIAKNIQYF.